This T cell receptor beta chain originates from a study of cytomegalovirus exposure and HLA in healthy donors. Study outcomes and limitations: Trimming of TCR beta V- and J-genes showed a link, identified in a later analysis, to a missense DCLRE1C variant.

In the case of this clone: The antigen is unknown.

Amplification used 60 Vbeta primers and 13 Jbeta primers. Per the authors' pipeline: In a later analysis, about 12 million of 75 million to 85 million unique beta chains occurred in at least two donors. Clones were read by immunoSEQ multiplex PCR, and TCRdb kept only the in-frame ones, dropping some. V and J calls and clone size are given by that table; D and trimming were obtained from the DNA. In total, the table holds 100,000 to 150,000 clones. Whereas donors were nominally healthy upon sampling, unrecorded immune exposures were probable. V lost 4 bases and J lost 5; bases outside the gene matches: 6. The CDR3 covers 14 residues. Germline assignment: CDR1 SGHRS and CDR2 YFSETQ.

This receptor was identified in a young man in good health and CMV-seronegative. Sample: PBMCs. The chain joins TRBV5-1 to TRBJ2-3; 8 positions agree with TRBD2. The CDR3 nucleotides read TGCGCCAGCAGCCTGAGCGGGAGCGGAGATACGCAGTATTTT. Its translation: CASSLSGSGDTQYF.